This TCR beta chain was identified in a study of blood T cells in healthy people across ages. The wider study: Roughly one uniquely barcoded beta molecule per two T cells was captured.

General study findings and limits: Considered underestimates were the diversity estimates obtained from one million T cells.

Through a sample-barcoded 5' primer and a J-beta primer mix, a second PCR was run for about 7 to 12 cycles. A single record per CDR3 protein comes from TCRdb applying MiXCR to the 5' RACE reads. Of 500,000 to 550,000 distinct CDR3 sequences detected, around 24% appear once; the ten largest clones hold 8.7%. CDR3 size: 14 residues. V lost 0 bases and J lost 9, with 13 bases in between. Germline assignment: CDR1 SGDLS and CDR2 YYNGEE. This clonotype has more than one count but fewer than ten. What it binds is unknown. Donors gave 8 to 10 milliliters of peripheral blood apiece. The sample also formed part of further work on T cells of mothers and their children. That study adds: The extracted RNA was employed in its entirety for cDNA synthesis, at roughly 1.5 ug per 15 ul.

Sequencing input: blood. This rearrangement joins TRBV9 to TRBJ2-1; the D call may be TRBD1 or TRBD2 (6 bases each). The origin of this receptor is a boy between 5 and 17 years old in good health. DNA for the CDR3: TGTGCCAGCAGCGTAGCTGGGGGGCAGGGTGAGCAGTTCTTC. This encodes CASSVAGGQGEQFF.